Sequencing of this TCR beta chain was carried out in a study of blood T cell repertoires in COVID-19. The CDR3 runs to 13 residues. Trimming took off 2 bases at V and 4 bases at J, with 9 bases between the two ends. Per the germline V gene, CDR1 is LGHNT and CDR2 is FRNRAP. Libraries were prepared by immunoSEQ multiplex PCR; TCRdb keeps only in-frame clonotypes and omits some of them. The top ten clones hold 1.1% of a sample with hundreds of thousands of clones, over 75% of them seen once. Material for sequencing was PBMCs or T cells enriched from blood (not recorded which). The chain is built from TRBV12-5 and TRBJ2-7; maybe TRBD1 (5 bases). This sequence was found in a man aged 25-45 years who had recovered from COVID-19. The CDR3 loop reads CASGLWGPYEQYF. DNA of the CDR3: TGTGCTAGTGGTTTGTGGGGCCCTTACGAGCAGTACTTC.